One sample yielded the 30 T cell receptor beta chains listed below, sequenced in a study of T cell responses to AZD1222 COVID-19 vaccine. The data were produced by immunoSEQ multiplex PCR, yet TCRdb's version contains in-frame clones alone and is incomplete. The sample contains 140,000 to 150,000 clones, about 91% of which appear only once. The specimen comprised peripheral blood, sampled on day 0 of AZD1222 vaccination. These TCRs come from an adult in good health.

The genes are TRBV15 and TRBJ2-3; D not certain. Trimming pared 4 bases from V and 4 bases from J, leaving 12 bases between. Germline CDR1 LNHNV, CDR2 YYDKDF (reference sequence). The CDR3 extends over 14 amino acids. The CDR3 is CATSTPRPPDTQYF. CDR3 in DNA: TGTGCCACCAGCACTCCGAGGCCCCCAGATACGCAGTATTTT.

V and J are TRBV7-2 and TRBJ2-7; D tentatively fits TRBD1 or TRBD2 (6 bases each). Germline CDR1 and CDR2: SGHTA and FQGNSA. CDR3 length: 12 residues. Trimming left V 7 bases short and J 2 bases short, with 9 bases between. This CDR3 reads CASKGGPYEQYF. CDR3 nucleotide sequence: TGTGCCAGCAAAGGGGGGCCCTACGAGCAGTACTTC.

The V call is TRBV5-1, the J call TRBJ1-5; 7 nucleotides match TRBD1. Germline CDR1 is SGHRS and CDR2 is YFSETQ. This CDR3 is 16 amino acids long. Losses at the gene ends were 4 bases for V and 1 base for J; bases not matched to a gene: 8. CDR3 sequence (DNA): TGCGCCAGCAGCCCATACGGGACAGAGAGCAATCAGCCCCAGCATTTT. It specifies CASSPYGTESNQPQHF.

The V call is TRBV19, the J call TRBJ1-1; D unclear. The CDR3 length is 12 residues. CDR1 is LNHDA, CDR2 SQIVND, per germline (reference sequence). The V and J ends lost 7 bases and 6 bases respectively, with 12 bases between them. The chain's CDR3 is CASTTPQPEAFF. In DNA, the CDR3 is TGTGCCAGTACCACTCCCCAGCCTGAAGCTTTCTTT. The variable domain in full, with the rest retrieved from reference TRBV19 and TRBJ1-1, is DGGITQSPKYLFRKEGQNVTLSCEQNLNHDAMYWYRQDPGQGLRLIYYSQIVNDFQKGDIAEGYSVSREKKESFPLTVTSAQKNPTAFYLCASTTPQPEAFFGQGTRLTVV.

This clone was recorded only once. The V gene is TRBV7-3, the J gene TRBJ2-1; maybe TRBD1 (5 bases). Trimming left V 5 bases short and J 2 bases short, with 13 bases between. Germline CDR1 and CDR2: SGHTA and FQGTGA. The CDR3 consists of 15 residues. DNA of the CDR3: TGTGCCAGCAGCCCTCAGGGCCACACCTACAATGAGCAGTTCTTC. It encodes CASSPQGHTYNEQFF.

The gene calls are TRBV18 and TRBJ2-3, with D tentatively TRBD2 (5 bases). Trimming cost V 4 bases and J 4 bases, with 9 bases left between them. The CDR3 covers 13 residues. Germline CDR1 reads KGHSH; CDR2 reads LQKENI. CDR3 region: CASSLGSADTQYF. In DNA form, the CDR3 reads TGTGCCAGCTCACTCGGTAGCGCAGATACGCAGTATTTT.

The chain is built from TRBV29-1 and TRBJ2-1; TRBD1 aligns across 7 bases. This CDR3 region has 14 residues. V shed 4 bases and J 5 bases; nucleotides not matched to a gene: 8. Germline V CDR1 and CDR2: SQVTM, ANQGSEA. The CDR3 here is CSVATGPGNNEQFF. CDR3 DNA: TGCAGCGTTGCGACAGGGCCCGGCAACAATGAGCAGTTCTTC.

This chain joins TRBV30 and TRBJ1-2; 7 nucleotides line up with TRBD1. This CDR3 has 13 residues. V shed 0 bases, J shed 6 bases, and the junction held 4 bases outside the gene matches. Germline values: CDR1 GTSNPN, CDR2 SVGIG (reference sequence). This chain's CDR3 is CAWSVGTENGYTF. CDR3 nucleotides: TGTGCCTGGAGTGTAGGGACAGAGAATGGCTACACCTTC.

The chain employs TRBV30 and TRBJ1-3; D perhaps matches TRBD1 (5 bases). This CDR3 has 12 amino acids. Germline V gene data show CDR1 as GTSNPN and CDR2 as SVGIG (reference sequence). With 3 bases removed from V and 4 bases from J, the gap between germline ends came to 7 bases. CDR3 amino acids: CAWRRTGNTIYF. CDR3 in DNA: TGTGCCTGGAGAAGGACAGGAAACACCATATATTTT. Full variable domain (outside the CDR3, taken from reference TRBV30 and TRBJ1-3): SQTIHQWPATLVQPVGSPLSLECTVEGTSNPNLYWYRQAAGRGLQLLFYSVGIGQISSEVPQNLSASRPQDRQFILSSKKLLLSDSGFYLCAWRRTGNTIYFGEGSWLTVV.

The chain has TRBV9 and TRBJ1-3; 8 bases map to TRBD1. The CDR3 totals 17 residues. V lost 3 bases and J lost 3; bases outside the gene matches: 11. The germline CDR1 and CDR2 sequences are SGDLS and YYNGEE. The CDR3, as DNA: TGTGCCAGCAGCGCCAAACTGACAGGGGTCAATGGAAACACCATATATTTT. This encodes CASSAKLTGVNGNTIYF.

The chain joins TRBV7-2 to TRBJ2-7; D gene ambiguous. Germline lookup yields CDR1 SGHTA and CDR2 FQGNSA. The CDR3 spans 11 residues. V was pared by 5 bases and J by 0 bases, with 2 bases between. Here the CDR3 DNA reads TGTGCCAGCAGCACCTCCTACGAGCAGTACTTC. Translating it yields CASSTSYEQYF.

The chain combines TRBV4-2 with TRBJ1-5; no definite D call. Germline values: CDR1 LGHNA, CDR2 YNFKEQ. The CDR3 spans 16 residues. Trimming removed 1 base at V and 5 bases at J, with 15 bases between. CDR3 amino acids: CASSQGGVRSDQPQHF. CDR3 in DNA: TGTGCCAGCAGCCAAGGGGGAGTCCGGTCGGATCAGCCCCAGCATTTT.

The chain links TRBV7-3 to TRBJ1-1; no firm D call. Deletions cut 3 bases from V and 2 bases from J, with 7 bases between. Germline assignment: CDR1 SGHTA and CDR2 FQGTGA. This CDR3 has 13 amino acids. The CDR3 DNA sequence: TGTGCCAGCAGCTTTTCAGAAAACACTGAAGCTTTCTTT. Amino acid sequence: CASSFSENTEAFF.

The V gene is TRBV18, the J gene TRBJ2-7; D possibly matches TRBD1 or TRBD2 (5 bases each). CDR1 and CDR2 from the germline V gene are KGHSH and LQKENI. V dropped 5 bases and J dropped 0 bases, with 11 bases sitting between them. This CDR3 has 14 residues. CDR3 region: CASSRSGTSYEQYF. The CDR3 nucleotides are TGTGCCAGCTCAAGATCCGGGACCTCCTACGAGCAGTACTTC.

The gene calls are TRBV2 and TRBJ2-1, with 12 bases aligning to TRBD2. The CDR3 consists of 14 residues. The germline gives CDR1 SNHLY, CDR2 FYNNEI. J gave up 7 bases and V 6 bases, and 4 bases lay outside the gene matches. The CDR3 sequence: CASRLAGGPNEQFF. For the CDR3, the DNA is TGTGCCAGCAGGCTAGCGGGGGGGCCGAATGAGCAGTTCTTC.

The chain carries TRBV7-2 and TRBJ2-7; D gene uncertain. The CDR3 spans 13 residues. Germline V gene lookup returns CDR1 SGHTA and CDR2 FQGNSA. The V end lost 3 bases, the J end lost 3 bases, and 9 bases lay between the germline ends. This CDR3 reads CASSFGRRYEQYF. The DNA for the CDR3 is TGTGCCAGCAGCTTTGGCAGGCGCTACGAGCAGTACTTC.

For this clone: An end of the junction does not agree with germline; a read error may underlie this. The genes are TRBV28 and TRBJ2-7; D not resolved. CDR3 size: 11 residues. Germline V gives CDR1 MDHEN, CDR2 SYDVKM. The CDR3 is CASSSSFEQYF. The CDR3 DNA reads TGTGCCAGCAGTTCCTCCTTCGAGCAGTACTTC.

V and J are TRBV7-8 and TRBJ1-1; TRBD1 matches at 7 bases. V lost 2 bases, J lost 2 bases, and 5 bases stayed unmatched. Germline assignment: CDR1 SGHVS and CDR2 FQNEAQ. CDR3 length equals 15 residues. In nucleotides, the CDR3 is TGTGCCAGCAGCTTAAGCAACAGGGGCAACACTGAAGCTTTCTTT. Translation gives CASSLSNRGNTEAFF.

The chain joins TRBV4-1 to TRBJ1-1; possibly TRBD1 for D (6 bases). V gave up 1 base and J gave up 0 bases, with 9 bases separating them. Germline V CDR1 and CDR2: MGHRA, YSYEKL. The CDR3 loop spans 15 amino acids. The CDR3 region has the DNA TGCGCCAGCAGCCAAGTTGACAGGCTGAACACTGAAGCTTTCTTT. It codes for CASSQVDRLNTEAFF.

The chain has TRBV3-1 (or the pseudogene TRBV3-2) and TRBJ2-7, with D possibly TRBD1 on 6 matching bases. Per germline, CDR1 LGHDT and CDR2 YNNKEL (reference sequence). Between the trimmed V and J ends, which lost 2 bases and 3 bases, there was a span of 17 bases. The CDR3 runs 16 residues. CDR3 loop: CASSQKRWAGDYEQYF. CDR3 coding DNA: TGTGCCAGCAGCCAAAAGAGGTGGGCAGGGGACTACGAGCAGTACTTC.

With regard to this clone: Germline and junction disagree at one end, which may indicate a read error. The chain joins TRBV7-7 to TRBJ2-7, with 7 nucleotides matching TRBD1. The CDR3 sequence is 13 residues long. Germline V gene sequence: CDR1 SSHAT, CDR2 FNYEAQ (reference sequence). CDR3 DNA: TGTGCTAGCAGCCAAGCGGACAGGTACGAGCAGTACTTC. It is translated as CASSQADRYEQYF.

This chain links TRBV6-5 with TRBJ2-5; TRBD2 might be the D (6 bases). There are 15 residues in the CDR3. Deletions cut 7 bases from V and 4 bases from J, with 19 bases between. Looked up from germline, CDR1 is MNHEY and CDR2 is SVGAGI. In DNA, the CDR3 is TGTGCCAGCACCATGGGAGGAGGGGCGGGAGAGACCCAGTACTTC. Encoded protein: CASTMGGGAGETQYF.

This chain uses TRBV19 with TRBJ2-7; 9 bases map to TRBD1. CDR3 length equals 13 residues. With V trimmed by 10 bases and J by 3 bases, 7 bases remained unmatched. Looked up from germline, CDR1 is LNHDA and CDR2 is SQIVND (reference sequence). For the CDR3, the DNA is TGTGCCACCAGCCGGGACAGGGACTACGAGCAGTACTTC. It is translated as CATSRDRDYEQYF.

V is TRBV4-3 and J is TRBJ1-1; possible D gene TRBD1, 5 bases. The V and J ends lost 5 bases and 2 bases respectively, with 12 bases between them. Looked up from germline, CDR1 is LGHNA and CDR2 is YSLEER. This CDR3 contains 14 residues. CDR3 nucleotide sequence: TGCGCCAGCAGCGGGTTGGGACTCAACACTGAAGCTTTCTTT. Its protein product is CASSGLGLNTEAFF.

The chain combines TRBV6-2 or TRBV6-3 with TRBJ1-5; D unclear. With 5 bases removed from V and 0 bases from J, the gap between germline ends came to 8 bases. The CDR3 is 14 residues long. Germline CDR1 is MNHEY and CDR2 is SVGEGT. The CDR3 region has the DNA TGTGCCAGCAGTCGGGGAAATAGCAATCAGCCCCAGCATTTT. It translates to CASSRGNSNQPQHF.

The CDR3: CASRGSGNTIYF. DNA of the CDR3: TGTGCCAGCAGGGGCTCTGGAAACACCATATATTTT. The genes are TRBV6-5 and TRBJ1-3; no clear D. Trimming removed 6 bases from V and 0 bases from J, with 3 bases in between. The CDR3 covers 12 residues. Germline V CDR1 and CDR2: MNHEY, SVGAGI.

This chain uses TRBV6-6 with TRBJ1-6, with D possibly matching TRBD1 (6 bases). The V end lost 5 bases, the J end lost 2 bases, and 16 bases lay between the germline ends. Germline V gene data show CDR1 as MNHNY and CDR2 as SVGAGI (reference sequence). The CDR3 spans 17 residues. This chain's CDR3 is CASSPGQGRTYNSPLHF. The CDR3 DNA follows: TGTGCCAGCAGTCCGGGGCAGGGGAGGACCTATAATTCACCCCTCCACTTT.

Only a few counts were recorded for this clone. The chain couples TRBV12-3 or TRBV12-4 to TRBJ2-7; the D is unclear. Trimming removed 7 bases at V and 2 bases at J, with 6 bases between. The CDR3 runs 11 residues. In nucleotides, the CDR3 is TGTGCCAGCAATCTCCCCTACGAGCAGTACTTC. Amino acids: CASNLPYEQYF.

The CDR3 reads CASSDRRVNTEAFF. CDR3 DNA sequence: TGTGCCAGTAGCGATCGCAGGGTGAACACTGAAGCTTTCTTT. This chain connects TRBV19 to TRBJ1-1; D possibly corresponds to TRBD1 (5 bases). CDR1 is LNHDA, CDR2 SQIVND, per germline (reference sequence). There are 14 residues in the CDR3. Trimming removed 6 bases from V and 0 bases from J, with 11 bases in between. The whole variable domain, filled in from reference TRBV19 and TRBJ1-1, reads DGGITQSPKYLFRKEGQNVTLSCEQNLNHDAMYWYRQDPGQGLRLIYYSQIVNDFQKGDIAEGYSVSREKKESFPLTVTSAQKNPTAFYLCASSDRRVNTEAFFGQGTRLTVV.

The chain uses TRBV6-2 or TRBV6-3 and TRBJ1-5; perhaps TRBD1 as D (5 bases). Germline V gene lookup returns CDR1 MNHEY and CDR2 SVGEGT. This CDR3 has 18 amino acids. Trimming pared 0 bases from V and 7 bases from J, leaving 22 bases between. CDR3 in DNA: TGTGCCAGCAGTTACTCGAGTAGGGGCGGGGAATTTTACCAGCCCCAGCATTTT. The encoded protein is CASSYSSRGGEFYQPQHF.